The next 23 T cell receptor beta chains were all read from a single sample in a study of post-analysis software for immune sequencing data. Study-wide points: Compared with controls, patients had more of about 5 TRBV segments, including TRBV5-6, TRBV5-1 and TRBV20-1.

These TCRs' antigens remain unknown. Presence of unique molecular identifiers characterized the TCR beta cDNA libraries. TCRdb called the PCR reads again in MiXCR, with one record for every CDR3 protein. The table shows about 770,000 distinct CDR3 sequences, with more than 45% occurring only once. The sequenced material came from blood. These receptors were collected from a girl aged 10-17 years with multiple sclerosis.

This sequence joins TRBV7-2 and TRBJ1-2; D gene unclear. Between the trimmed V and J ends, which lost 0 bases and 8 bases, there was a span of 19 bases. This CDR3 comprises 16 residues. Germline loops: CDR1 SGHTA, CDR2 FQGNSA. In nucleotides, the CDR3 is TGTGCCAGCAGCTTAGCGGCCCCTCAGGCTTCCGGCGGCTACACCTTC. Protein product: CASSLAAPQASGGYTF.

This clonotype was seen once. This sequence joins TRBV7-9 and TRBJ2-7, with D possibly being TRBD1 or TRBD2 (5 bases each). Per germline, CDR1 SEHNR and CDR2 FQNEAQ (reference sequence). CDR3 size: 17 residues. V was clipped by 1 base and J by 4 bases, with 20 bases between them. For the CDR3, the DNA is TGTGCCAGCAGCTTAGAAGGACCGGGACGGACCCCTTACGAGCAGTACTTC. It encodes CASSLEGPGRTPYEQYF.

This clonotype was found a few times. The gene calls are TRBV29-1 and TRBJ2-5, with a weak D call TRBD2 (6 bases). Germline assignment: CDR1 SQVTM and CDR2 ANQGSEA. V was shortened by 8 bases and J by 11 bases, with 24 bases between the two germline ends. The CDR3 consists of 13 residues. CDR3 loop: CSFRGTSDREQYF. In DNA form, the CDR3 reads TGCAGCTTTCGCGGGACGTCGGATCGGGAGCAGTACTTC. Combining the CDR3 with reference TRBV29-1 and TRBJ2-5 gives the whole variable domain SAVISQKPSRDICQRGTSLTIQCQVDSQVTMMFWYRQQPGQSLTLIATANQGSEATYESGFVIDKFPISRPNLTFSTLTVSNMSPEDSSIYLCSFRGTSDREQYFGPGTRLLVL.

This clonotype has more than one count but fewer than ten. This chain uses TRBV28 with TRBJ2-3, with 7 bases fitting TRBD1. The CDR3 length is 15 residues. Germline V CDR1 and CDR2: MDHEN, SYDVKM. V lost 6 bases to trimming and J lost 7 bases; unmatched junction nucleotides: 13. CDR3 nucleotides: TGTGCCAGCAGCTCCGGGACAGTCATTAGGTATACGCAGTATTTT. It translates to CASSSGTVIRYTQYF.

The rearrangement uses TRBV29-1 and TRBJ2-7, with a tentative D call TRBD1 (5 bases). CDR1 is SQVTM, CDR2 ANQGSEA, per germline. Trimming removed 0 bases from V and 2 bases from J, with 8 bases in between. This CDR3 spans 13 amino acids. The CDR3 is CSVEEGDPYEQYF. Here the CDR3 DNA reads TGCAGCGTTGAAGAAGGGGATCCCTACGAGCAGTACTTC.

V usage is TRBV12-3 or TRBV12-4 and J usage is TRBJ2-5; D may be TRBD1 or TRBD2 (6 bases each). Trimming took 6 bases from V and 5 from J, leaving 13 bases between them. The CDR3 runs 13 residues. In DNA, the CDR3 is TGTGCCAGCAGCCTTAGGGGGGCGGAGACCCAGTACTTC. Its translation is CASSLRGAETQYF.

The V gene is TRBV29-1, the J gene TRBJ1-2; the D gene is possibly TRBD1 (5 bases). Germline V lookup: CDR1 SQVTM, CDR2 ANQGSEA. There are 15 residues in the CDR3. V was pared by 0 bases and J by 4 bases, with 15 bases between. The CDR3 sequence is CSVEDGTGDVYGYTF. CDR3 sequence (DNA): TGCAGCGTTGAAGATGGGACCGGAGATGTCTATGGCTACACCTTC.

This chain connects TRBV9 to TRBJ2-1, with D possibly TRBD2 on 5 matching bases. Trimming stripped 2 bases from V and 5 bases from J, with 14 bases between. Germline CDR1 is SGDLS and CDR2 is YYNGEE. CDR3 length equals 15 residues. CDR3 in DNA: TGTGCCAGCAGCGTGGGTGTAGCGCAACACAATGAGCAGTTCTTC. Translated: CASSVGVAQHNEQFF.

The chain links TRBV12-1 to TRBJ2-1; TRBD1, the table's D call, lacks a check against the DNA. TRBV12-1 is assigned pseudogene status. This CDR3 region has 15 residues. The CDR3 region is CASSHALVCCNEQFF. CDR3 DNA: TGTGCCAGCAGCCACGCCCTAGTTTGTTGTAATGAGCAGTTCTTC.

This clonotype was seen a handful of times. CDR3 residues: CSVEGSGVTYNEQFF. The CDR3 region has the DNA TGCAGCGTTGAGGGTAGCGGGGTCACCTACAATGAGCAGTTCTTC. This rearrangement joins TRBV29-1 to TRBJ2-1, with 8 bases matching TRBD2. This CDR3 is 15 amino acids long. V trimming: 3 bases; J trimming: 2 bases; junction bases outside the gene matches: 6. Germline values: CDR1 SQVTM, CDR2 ANQGSEA.

The rearrangement uses TRBV6-6 and TRBJ2-1, with D perhaps TRBD1 or TRBD2 (6 bases each). This CDR3 spans 17 amino acids. CDR1 and CDR2 (germline): MNHNY, SVGAGI (reference sequence). Trimming removed 10 bases at V and 1 base at J, with 23 bases between. The CDR3 bases are TGTGCCACATCTGGGGCCCCTAGGGGGGAGTCCTACAATGAGCAGTTCTTC. The encoded protein is CATSGAPRGESYNEQFF.

The rearrangement links TRBV30 to TRBJ2-3; D call uncertain. The CDR3 has 12 amino acids. CDR1 is GTSNPN and CDR2 is SVGIG in the germline V gene (reference sequence). V was trimmed by 5 bases and J by 4 bases, leaving 10 bases between them. The CDR3 region has the DNA TGTGCCTGGGAATCCAGCGCAGATACGCAGTATTTT. This encodes CAWESSADTQYF.

V gene TRBV7-9 combines with J gene TRBJ1-4; TRBD1 might be the D (5 bases). The CDR3 runs 16 residues. Trimming took off 5 bases at V and 4 bases at J, with 17 bases between the two ends. CDR1 is SEHNR, CDR2 FQNEAQ, per germline (reference sequence). CDR3 region: CASSPGRRGRNEKLFF. The DNA for the CDR3 is TGTGCCAGCAGCCCTGGGAGGCGGGGACGTAATGAAAAACTGTTTTTT.

The chain recombines TRBV7-9 with TRBJ2-5; D unresolved. The J call may be mistaken, given a closer DNA end match to TRBJ2-7. This CDR3 has 12 amino acids. Germline CDR1 SEHNR, CDR2 FQNEAQ (reference sequence). CDR3 in DNA: TGTGCCAGCAGCTCGGTCAGACACGAGCAGTACTTC. Residues: CASSSVRHEQYF.

The J gene is TRBJ2-1, the V gene TRBV15; 8 nucleotides agree with TRBD2. Germline V gene data show CDR1 as LNHNV and CDR2 as YYDKDF (reference sequence). Germline trimming cut 5 bases from V and 3 bases from J; bases unmatched to any gene: 9. This CDR3 has 16 residues. The CDR3 DNA sequence: TGTGCCACCAGCCTCTTGAGCGGGAGAGACTACAATGAGCAGTTCTTC. It translates to CATSLLSGRDYNEQFF. Full variable domain (missing parts from reference TRBV15 and TRBJ2-1): DAMVIQNPRYQVTQFGKPVTLSCSQTLNHNVMYWYQQKSSQAPKLLFHYYDKDFNNEADTPDNFQSRRPNTSFCFLDIRSPGLGDTAMYLCATSLLSGRDYNEQFFGPGTRLTVL.

The chain couples TRBV4-3 to TRBJ1-2; 7 nucleotides align to TRBD1. The CDR3 is made up of 15 amino acids. J gave up 6 bases and V 0 bases, and 7 bases lay outside the gene matches. Germline-derived CDR1 and CDR2 are LGHNA and YSLEER. As DNA, the CDR3 is TGCGCCAGCAGCCAAGATCTGGGGCAGGGGGATGGCTACACCTTC. The encoded protein is CASSQDLGQGDGYTF.

The chain is built from TRBV29-1 and TRBJ2-2; no clear D. The CDR3 runs 14 residues. Trimming took 5 bases from V and 0 from J, leaving 10 bases between them. CDR1 is SQVTM, CDR2 ANQGSEA, per germline. The CDR3 nucleotides read TGCAGCGTTTCTCCCACAGCGAACACCGGGGAGCTGTTTTTT. Translating it yields CSVSPTANTGELFF.

The chain carries TRBV28 and TRBJ2-1; D unclear. CDR1 MDHEN and CDR2 SYDVKM come from the germline V gene. The CDR3 has 15 amino acids. V dropped 4 bases and J dropped 8 bases, with 18 bases sitting between them. The CDR3 nucleotides are TGTGCCAGCAGTTCCGGCCGGAGTCTTGATGATGAGCAGTTCTTC. This gives the protein CASSSGRSLDDEQFF.

This clonotype was counted between two and nine times. The chain recombines TRBV27 with TRBJ2-1; D tentatively reads TRBD1 or TRBD2 (5 bases each). CDR3 length: 13 residues. V shed 4 bases and J shed 14 bases, with 18 bases lying between them. Germline CDR1 MNHEY, CDR2 SMNVEV (reference sequence). The CDR3 sequence: CASSSLLRDPKFF. The DNA of the CDR3 is TGTGCCAGCAGTTCCCTACTCCGGGACCCAAAGTTCTTC.

In regard to this clonotype: This may come from a read error, since a much larger clone is one base off. The V gene is TRBV6-1, the J gene TRBJ2-6; no reliable D call. V was trimmed by 1 base and J by 3 bases, leaving 4 bases between them. CDR3 length: 14 amino acids. The germline V gene encodes CDR1 MNHNS and CDR2 SASEGT. The CDR3 nucleotides are TGTGCCAGCAGTGAAGGGGATGGGGCCAACGTCCTGACTTTC. Its translation: CASSEGDGANVLTF.

The chain uses TRBV20-1 and TRBJ2-1; 8 bases are shared with TRBD2. There are 17 residues in the CDR3. V was clipped by 1 base and J by 8 bases; unmatched bases: 16. The germline V gene has CDR1 DFQATT and CDR2 SNEGSKA (reference sequence). The CDR3 sequence is CSARVPRRREEHDEQFF. The CDR3 nucleotides are TGCAGTGCTAGAGTCCCTCGTCGGCGGGAGGAGCACGATGAGCAGTTCTTC.

This chain joins TRBV7-3 and TRBJ2-6; 8 nucleotides match TRBD1. V dropped 2 bases and J dropped 1; count of bases not matched to a gene: 4. The germline V gene encodes CDR1 SGHTA and CDR2 FQGTGA. This CDR3 comprises 17 residues. The CDR3 protein is CASSLQGASSGANVLTF. CDR3 bases: TGTGCCAGCAGCTTACAGGGGGCGTCTTCTGGGGCCAACGTCCTGACTTTC.

This sequence joins TRBV20-1 and TRBJ2-7, with D possibly being TRBD2 (6 bases). The CDR3 sequence is 16 residues long. Germline V CDR1 and CDR2: DFQATT, SNEGSKA (reference sequence). V dropped 5 bases and J dropped 4 bases, with 24 bases sitting between them. CDR3 region: CSARGYRDPLLYEQYF. The CDR3 DNA follows: TGCAGTGCTCGGGGGTACCGGGACCCCCTCTTGTACGAGCAGTACTTC.